This TCR beta chain derives from a study of blood T cell repertoires in COVID-19. Study-level information: Sources were T cells, B-cell-depleted T cells, or PBMCs; the material itself was cDNA or gDNA.

The ends were cut back, 8 bases at V and 2 bases at J, with 10 bases in the middle. Germline values: CDR1 SNHLY, CDR2 FYNNEI. This CDR3 comprises 13 residues. This clone was detected a few times. As originally analysed: Amplifying reference gene primers gave estimates of nucleated cell counts. Sequenced by immunoSEQ multiplex PCR; TCRdb stores in-frame clones only, minus some. The V and J calls and clone size were taken over from that table, and D and trimming were inferred from the DNA. The data hold 60,000 to 90,000 clones, with 74% observed a single time. This clonotype was sampled from a human donor with acute or convalescent COVID-19. The donor label of this sample is uncertain. Sample: peripheral blood. J is TRBJ1-5 and V is TRBV2; D unresolved. The CDR3 DNA reads TGTGCCAGCGGGAGGATGGGCAATCAGCCCCAGCATTTT. It codes for CASGRMGNQPQHF. The full variable domain, with the rest looked up from reference TRBV2 and TRBJ1-5, is EPEVTQTPSHQVTQMGQEVILRCVPISNHLYFYWYRQILGQKVEFLVSFYNNEISEKSEIFDDQFSVERPDGSNFTLKIRSTKLEDSAMYFCASGRMGNQPQHFGDGTRLSIL.